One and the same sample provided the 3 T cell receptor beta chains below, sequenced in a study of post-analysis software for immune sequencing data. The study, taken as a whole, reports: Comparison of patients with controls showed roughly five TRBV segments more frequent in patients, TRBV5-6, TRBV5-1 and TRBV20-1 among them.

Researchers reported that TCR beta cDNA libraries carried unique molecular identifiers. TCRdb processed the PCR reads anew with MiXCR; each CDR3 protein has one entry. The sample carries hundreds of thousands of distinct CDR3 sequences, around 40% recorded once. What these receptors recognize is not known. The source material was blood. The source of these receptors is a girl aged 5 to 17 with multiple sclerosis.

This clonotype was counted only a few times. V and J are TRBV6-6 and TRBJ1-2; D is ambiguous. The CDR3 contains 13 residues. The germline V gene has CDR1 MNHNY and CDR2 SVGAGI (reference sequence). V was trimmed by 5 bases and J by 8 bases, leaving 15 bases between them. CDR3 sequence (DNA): TGTGCCAGCAGTCCTCTGGCGCCGGGCGGCTACACCTTC. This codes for CASSPLAPGGYTF.

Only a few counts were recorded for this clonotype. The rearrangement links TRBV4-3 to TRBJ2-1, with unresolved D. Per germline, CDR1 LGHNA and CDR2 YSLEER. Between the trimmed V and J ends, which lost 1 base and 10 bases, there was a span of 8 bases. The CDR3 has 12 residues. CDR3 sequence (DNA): TGCGCCAGCAGCCAAGCTCCAGAGGAGCAGTTCTTC. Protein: CASSQAPEEQFF.

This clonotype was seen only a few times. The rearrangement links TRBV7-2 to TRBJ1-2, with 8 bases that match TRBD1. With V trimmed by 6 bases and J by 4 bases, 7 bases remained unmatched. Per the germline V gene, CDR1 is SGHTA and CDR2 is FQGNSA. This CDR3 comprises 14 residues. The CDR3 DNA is TGTGCCAGCAGTTTGGACAGGGAGGGCTATGGCTACACCTTC. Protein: CASSLDREGYGYTF.